This entry lists 23 T cell receptor beta chains sequenced from one sample in a study of tumor-infiltrating lymphocytes in primary liver carcinoma. Researchers generated TCR beta cDNA from 500 to 600 ng of total RNA, relying on a constant-region primer. Each TCR beta library was derived from three nested multiplex PCR rounds that employed slightly modified ARM-PCR. TRBV1-TRBV30 forward and Cbeta reverse primers drove the first two roughly 9-cycle rounds. TCRdb reprocessed the multiplex PCR reads via MiXCR and lists one record per CDR3 protein. The data hold around 35,000 distinct CDR3 sequences, with roughly 74% observed a single time. The roughly 19-32 mg bulk tissue piece was not sorted before simultaneous RNA and DNA extraction. Input material: tumor-adjacent normal liver tissue. These receptors came from a man aged 35-49 years with primary liver carcinoma and hepatitis B virus infection.

Worth noting for this clonotype: One end of the junction varies from germline; a read error may be responsible. CDR3 loop: CSVDGSAGEDTRYF. The CDR3 DNA sequence: TGCAGCGTTGATGGGTCGGCAGGGGAAGATACGCGGTATTTT. This chain links TRBV29-1 with TRBJ2-3, with D possibly TRBD1 on 6 matching bases. This CDR3 is 14 amino acids long. Germline-derived CDR1 and CDR2 are SQVTM and ANQGSEA.

As regards this clonotype: An end of the junction differs from the germline gene, which may be a read error. V is TRBV6-2 or TRBV6-3 and J is TRBJ2-1, with 13 bases lining up with TRBD2. The CDR3 sequence is 16 residues long. CDR1 MNHEY and CDR2 SVGEGT come from the germline V gene. CDR3 nucleotides: TGTGCCAACAGTTCCTGGACTAGCGGGGGCTATAATGAGCAGTTCTTC. Its translation is CANSSWTSGGYNEQFF.

This clonotype was counted a single time. This sequence joins TRBV6-5 and TRBJ2-1; TRBD2 matches at 11 bases. This CDR3 spans 15 amino acids. Germline V gene lookup returns CDR1 MNHEY and CDR2 SVGAGI. V was pared by 5 bases and J by 9 bases, with 9 bases of the junction left unmatched. CDR3 residues: CASSPASGRTGEQFF. CDR3 in DNA: TGTGCCAGCAGTCCTGCTAGCGGGAGGACCGGTGAGCAGTTCTTC.

The chain has TRBV12-3 or TRBV12-4 and TRBJ2-1; the D gene could be TRBD1 or TRBD2 (5 bases each). V lost 2 bases and J 6 bases, leaving 14 bases between the germline ends. The length of the CDR3 is 15 residues. The CDR3 is CASSLWGYLLNEQFF. The CDR3 DNA is TGTGCCAGCAGTTTATGGGGGTACCTGCTCAATGAGCAGTTCTTC.

For this clonotype: At one end, the junction sequence differs from germline, possibly due to a read error. The rearrangement uses TRBV28 and TRBJ2-2, with TRBD2 identical over 14 bases. Germline values: CDR1 MDHEN, CDR2 SYDVKM. The CDR3 covers 17 residues. The CDR3 region is CASSSGLAGGNIGELFF. Here the CDR3 DNA reads TGTGCCAGCAGTTCAGGACTAGCGGGAGGTAACATCGGGGAGCTGTTTTTT.

About this clonotype itself: Germline is not matched at one junction end, which may reflect a read error. The CDR3 sequence: CSVDGRGSSGHSF. The CDR3 region has the DNA TGCAGCGTTGACGGCAGGGGGTCTTCTGGCCACTCCTTC. The gene calls are TRBV29-1 and TRBJ1-2, with 7 bases that match TRBD1. The CDR3 length is 13 residues. Looked up from germline, CDR1 is SQVTM and CDR2 is ANQGSEA.

Concerning this clonotype: This likely comes from a read error, as the CDR3 has no conserved phenylalanine or tryptophan at its end. It is unclear where the CDR3 begins or ends on the DNA, so no DNA is shown, and the CDR3 is as TCRdb lists it. The chain has TRBV11-2 and TRBJ1-6; TRBD1 reflects the table's D call only, with no check against the DNA. The CDR3 length equals 16 residues, ends included. Germline lookup yields CDR1 SGHAT and CDR2 FQNNGV. The CDR3 is CASSLGDSNYNSPIHL.

Concerning this clonotype itself: One end of the junction does not line up with germline, which may come from a read error. The chain carries TRBV12-3 or TRBV12-4 and TRBJ2-6; D could derive from TRBD1 or TRBD2 (6 bases each). The CDR3 sequence is 15 residues long. Written as DNA, the CDR3 is TGTGCCAGCATGGAGGGACACACTGGGGCCAAGGTCCTGACTTTC. It specifies CASMEGHTGAKVLTF.

About this clonotype itself: At one of its ends the junction is not consistent with the germline gene, which may arise from a read error. V usage is TRBV29-1 and J usage is TRBJ2-1; 7 bases match TRBD2. This CDR3 comprises 14 residues. CDR1 is SQVTM and CDR2 is ANQGSEA in the germline V gene. CDR3 amino acids: CRVVLTSWIDEQFF. The CDR3 nucleotides read TGCAGGGTTGTATTGACTAGCTGGATAGATGAGCAGTTCTTC.

About this clonotype itself: Sequence at one end of the junction differs from germline and may be a read error. The chain recombines TRBV11-2 with TRBJ2-5; TRBD2 matches at 8 bases. The germline V gene encodes CDR1 SGHAT and CDR2 FQNNGV. This CDR3 contains 14 residues. The CDR3: CASSLEPTGTRDCF. CDR3 bases: TGTGCCAGCAGCTTAGAGCCTACCGGGACTAGAGACTGCTTC.

As regards this clonotype: Germline and junction disagree at one end, which may indicate a read error. This chain joins TRBV29-1 and TRBJ2-5; D is unresolved. The CDR3 contains 11 residues. Germline CDR1 is SQVTM and CDR2 is ANQGSEA. CDR3 nucleotide sequence: TGCAGCGCTGCCGTTCAAGAGGCCCAGTACTTC. This codes for CSAAVQEAQYF. The variable domain in full, with the rest retrieved from reference TRBV29-1 and TRBJ2-5, is SAVISQKPSRDICQRGTSLTIQCQVDSQVTMMFWYRQQPGQSLTLIATANQGSEATYESGFVIDKFPISRPNLTFSTLTVSNMSPEDSSIYLCSAAVQEAQYFGPGTRLLVL.

Turning to this clonotype: The junction and the germline gene differ at one end; a read error may be behind it. The rearrangement links TRBV4-3 to TRBJ2-7, with 7 bases identical to TRBD1. The CDR3 loop spans 15 amino acids. From germline, CDR1 is LGHNA and CDR2 YSLEER. The CDR3 protein is CASSQDMGTADAECF. In DNA, the CDR3 is TGCGCCAGCAGCCAGGATATGGGGACAGCAGACGCGGAGTGCTTC.

Points on this clonotype: Because the CDR3 is missing its conserved closing phenylalanine or tryptophan, this is likely a read error. This sequence joins TRBV11-2 and TRBJ2-4, with TRBD1 matching 7 bases. The CDR3 sequence is 14 residues long. The germline V gene has CDR1 SGHAT and CDR2 FQNNGV. The CDR3 protein is CANSSGTEDNIQYL. CDR3 coding DNA: TGTGCCAACAGCTCCGGGACAGAGGATAACATTCAGTACTTA.

J is TRBJ2-2 and V is TRBV11-2; TRBD2 matches 8 bases. V shed 2 bases, J shed 1 base, and the junction held 0 bases outside the gene matches. The CDR3 extends over 15 amino acids. CDR1 SGHAT and CDR2 FQNNGV come from the germline V gene. CDR3 region: CASSLLAGNTGELFF. The CDR3 DNA follows: TGTGCCAGCAGCTTACTAGCGGGGAACACCGGGGAGCTGTTTTTT.

Concerning this clonotype: The junction does not match germline at one end; this may be a read error. This rearrangement joins TRBV11-1 to TRBJ2-7; D ambiguous. The CDR3 runs to 13 residues. In germline, CDR1 is SGHAT, CDR2 FQDESV (reference sequence). The CDR3 region has the DNA TGTACCAGCACGTGGAAGCGATCCTACGAGCGGTACTTC. Amino acid sequence: CTSTWKRSYERYF.

Comments on this clonotype: This is likely a read error, given that the CDR3 carries no conserved phenylalanine or tryptophan at its end. The chain joins TRBV6-2 or TRBV6-3 to TRBJ2-7, with TRBD2 matching 8 bases. Germline CDR1 is MNHEY and CDR2 is SVGEGT. The CDR3 runs to 15 residues. The CDR3 DNA follows: TGTGCCAACAGTGCCAAGCGGGAGTGGACCTACGAGCAGTACTTA. Translated, it gives CANSAKREWTYEQYL.

Ten or more counts support this clonotype. This chain links TRBV14 with TRBJ2-1; 11 bases are a match to TRBD2. With 2 bases clipped from V and 10 bases from J, the junction kept 1 base outside the gene matches. This CDR3 contains 13 residues. Germline V CDR1 and CDR2: SGHDN, FVKESK. The CDR3 here is CASSQLAGGEQFF. In DNA, the CDR3 is TGTGCCAGCAGCCAACTAGCGGGAGGAGAGCAGTTCTTC.

To note about this clonotype: At one boundary the junction diverges from the germline segment, which might be a read error. The rearrangement joins TRBV5-4 to TRBJ2-3, with no clear D. Judging by the DNA end, TRBJ1-5 fits better; the J call may be wrong. CDR3 size: 16 residues. Germline V gives CDR1 SGHNT, CDR2 YYREEE (reference sequence). As DNA, the CDR3 is TGTGCCAGCGGCTTGCTCACGGGAGGGCCCACAGATGCGCAGCATTTT. Encoded protein: CASGLLTGGPTDAQHF.

This chain uses TRBV5-6 with TRBJ2-6; 7 nucleotides match TRBD1. V lost 6 bases to trimming and J lost 0 bases; unmatched junction nucleotides: 9. Per germline, CDR1 SGHDT and CDR2 YYEEEE. The CDR3 runs to 17 residues. Here the CDR3 reads CASNQDRLSSGANVLTF. CDR3 bases: TGTGCCAGCAACCAGGACAGGTTGTCCTCTGGGGCCAACGTCCTGACTTTC.

The chain combines TRBV11-1 with TRBJ2-3; 7 bases are shared with TRBD1. V shed 7 bases and J 3 bases; nucleotides not matched to a gene: 10. This CDR3 region has 15 residues. CDR1 and CDR2 (germline): SGHAT, FQDESV (reference sequence). The CDR3, as DNA: TGTGCCAGCATCCGGCCGGGACAGCTTACAGATACGCAGTATTTT. It specifies CASIRPGQLTDTQYF.

This clonotype showed up just once. At one end, the junction sequence differs from germline, possibly due to a read error. The chain employs TRBV29-1 and TRBJ2-3; either TRBD1 or TRBD2 may supply D (6 bases each). The CDR3 consists of 14 residues. Germline CDR1 and CDR2: SQVTM and ANQGSEA. The CDR3 DNA follows: TGCAGCGTTGATTGGTCGGCAGGGGAGGATACGCAGTGTTTT. Its protein is CSVDWSAGEDTQCF.

Note on this clonotype: Because the CDR3's place on the DNA is in doubt, the DNA is left out and the CDR3 is given as listed by TCRdb. This chain uses TRBV29-1 with TRBJ1-2; the table's D call, TRBD1, has no DNA check behind it. The CDR3 length equals 14 residues, ends included. Germline V gives CDR1 SQVTM, CDR2 ANQGSEA. CDR3 protein: CSVLFQGPNYDCTF.

This clonotype is medium-sized by share. This chain links TRBV4-3 with TRBJ2-1; 13 bases are a match to TRBD2. CDR1 is LGHNA and CDR2 is YSLEER in the germline V gene. CDR3 length: 16 residues. The V and J ends lost 3 bases and 8 bases, in that order; junction bases with no gene match: 7. In nucleotides, the CDR3 is TGCGCCAGCAGCCAGGGACTAGCGGGAAAATTAGATGAGCAGTTCTTC. This gives the protein CASSQGLAGKLDEQFF.